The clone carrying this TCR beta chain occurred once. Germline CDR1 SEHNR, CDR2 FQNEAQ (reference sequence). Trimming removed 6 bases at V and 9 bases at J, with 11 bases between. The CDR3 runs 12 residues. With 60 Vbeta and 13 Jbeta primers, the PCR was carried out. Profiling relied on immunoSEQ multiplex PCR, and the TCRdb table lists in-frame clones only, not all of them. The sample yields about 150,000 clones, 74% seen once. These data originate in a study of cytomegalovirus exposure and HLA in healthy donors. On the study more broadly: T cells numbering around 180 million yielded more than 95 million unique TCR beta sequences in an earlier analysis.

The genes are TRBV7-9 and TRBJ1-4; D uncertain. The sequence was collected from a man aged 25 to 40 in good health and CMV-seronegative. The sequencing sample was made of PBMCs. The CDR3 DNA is TGTGCCAGCAGTTCGACCGGGAAAAAACTGTTTTTT. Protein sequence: CASSSTGKKLFF.